These T cell receptor beta chains were read from a single sample in a study of lung T cells in sarcoidosis with Löfgren's syndrome. TCRdb called the reads again in MiXCR, with one record for every CDR3 protein. The sample has around 9,300 distinct CDR3 sequences; roughly 20% are singletons. Sequencing was done on a sample of CD4+ T cells from bronchoalveolar lavage fluid. The source of these receptors is a human donor with sarcoidosis (Löfgren's syndrome or another form), or a control subject (not recorded which). Each CDR3 is given with its conserved first and last residue. The listing skips clone size in some rows; elsewhere it reads once, few, many or a size class.

abundance	v_gene	j_gene	CDR3aa
few	TRBV28	TRBJ1-1	CASSLVTPGVLKAFF
many	TRBV7-9	TRBJ1-2	CASSLVFNGYTF
.	TRBV30	TRBJ2-1	CAWKGVGLTRFF
many	TRBV28	TRBJ1-6	CASRLTGPSPLHF
medium-sized	TRBV7-6	TRBJ2-5	CASSLELRETQYF
medium-sized	TRBV7-2	TRBJ1-1	CASSLTQTTEAFF
few	TRBV6-1	TRBJ2-7	CASIKEGRTNEQYF
medium-sized	TRBV6-1	TRBJ2-3	CASRQLAGGLDTQYF
many	TRBV3-1	TRBJ1-5	CASSQDTPQGNQPQHF
.	TRBV2	TRBJ2-7	CASKHPIAVYEQYF
medium-sized	TRBV20-1	TRBJ2-5	CSARWGSETQYF
.	TRBV6-1	TRBJ1-5	CASNESHNNQPQHF
many	TRBV15	TRBJ2-2	CATSRGDTGELFF
.	TRBV5-5	TRBJ2-5	CASSLVPMLETQYF
.	TRBV12-3/TRBV12-4	TRBJ2-5	CASSFAAGLQETQYF
.	TRBV5-1	TRBJ2-5	CASSLQDQETQYF
few	TRBV15	TRBJ2-5	CATSRGGTSGGQETQYF
many	TRBV19	TRBJ2-3	CASSPSADTQYF
.	TRBV3-1	TRBJ2-1	CASSQSGGGEQFF
many	TRBV7-2	TRBJ2-7	CASSLQGGRYEQYF
many	TRBV20-1	TRBJ2-3	CSAPRGRETDTQYF
few	TRBV11-2	TRBJ1-3	CASSQTWTVSGNTIYF
many	TRBV15	TRBJ2-4	CATSPDRNIQYF
many	TRBV6-1	TRBJ2-7	CASSRGVEYEQYF
.	TRBV4-1	TRBJ1-2	CASSLRTGTNCGYTF
.	TRBV11-2	TRBJ1-1	CASSLVRFSEAFF
many	TRBV14	TRBJ2-3	CASSQETRGRGDTQYF
few	TRBV7-2	TRBJ1-2	CASSLNDRVDGYTF
many	TRBV19	TRBJ1-5	CASGGQPQHF
many	TRBV27	TRBJ2-7	CASSLKAEYEQYF
few	TRBV20-1	TRBJ2-7	CSARDGHDTSYEQYF
many	TRBV27	TRBJ2-7	CASSFTQGKQYF
.	TRBV11-3	TRBJ2-5	CASSFWPPQETQYF
.	TRBV11-2	TRBJ2-5	CASSLAWTNQETQYF
once	TRBV5-1	TRBJ2-5	CASSSSPGTGGGETQYF
.	TRBV4-1	TRBJ2-3	CASLAIGSSRTQYF
medium-sized	TRBV5-6	TRBJ1-1	CASSLPGPRNTEAFF
few	TRBV20-1	TRBJ1-3	CSARGSRGITTLDTIYF
few	TRBV18	TRBJ2-5	CASSLDHRGQTQYF
.	TRBV4-1	TRBJ1-6	CASGGLGSVNSPLHF
few	TRBV2	TRBJ2-3	CASSEGLAASTDTQYF
.	TRBV5-4	TRBJ2-5	CASSAGPGETQYF
many	TRBV7-2	TRBJ1-5	CASSLTGRNQPQHF
few	TRBV29-1	TRBJ1-1	CSVTGGGIRAFF
few	TRBV6-4	TRBJ2-2	CASSERGDTGELFF
many	TRBV7-6	TRBJ2-3	CASATTGTGSIGQYF
medium-sized	TRBV27	TRBJ1-1	CASGTEGISTEAFF
large	TRBV27	TRBJ2-7	CASSLGQGPFSEQYF